This T cell receptor (beta chain) was sequenced for a study of T cell responses to AZD1222 COVID-19 vaccine. Whether given at about 4 or about 12 weeks, second doses were pooled. CDR1 is LNHDA and CDR2 is SQIVND in the germline V gene (reference sequence). The ends were cut back, 2 bases at V and 7 bases at J, with 13 bases in the middle. There are 14 residues in the CDR3. Assay used: immunoSEQ multiplex PCR; TCRdb lists only in-frame clones, some missing. The sample lists 150,000 to 200,000 clones, roughly nine tenths occurring once. The sample in question was peripheral blood, obtained 28 days after the second AZD1222 dose. V usage is TRBV19 and J usage is TRBJ2-3; D perhaps matches TRBD1 (6 bases). The origin of this receptor is an adult who received the AZD1222 COVID-19 vaccine. The CDR3 spells CASSINAGVNTQYF. CDR3 coding DNA: TGTGCCAGTAGTATAAACGCAGGGGTAAATACGCAGTATTTT.